The 17 T cell receptor beta chains below all came from one sample that was sequenced in a study of OX40 agonist ivuxolimab in advanced cancers. Produced via immunoSEQ multiplex PCR; TCRdb's table is partial and in-frame only. The table has 50,000 to 75,000 clones, 85% to 90% seen once. Material: CD4+ or CD8+ T cells sorted from blood, obtained in a trial of the OX40 agonist ivuxolimab. The origin of the receptors is an adult with an advanced solid tumor such as melanoma, head and neck, liver or kidney cancer.

The V and J genes are TRBV5-8 and TRBJ1-6, with 10 bases matching TRBD1. The CDR3 is made up of 15 amino acids. The ends lost 4 bases at V and 8 bases at J; junction bases unmatched: 6. The germline gives CDR1 SGHTS, CDR2 YDEGEE. This CDR3 is CASSPGTGVDSPLHF. The CDR3 DNA sequence: TGTGCCAGCAGCCCGGGGACAGGGGTTGATTCACCCCTCCACTTT.

This clone has just one count. The CDR3 reads CATSRPRTDVGSGPQSSYNSPLHF. CDR3 sequence (DNA): TGTGCCACCAGCAGACCCCGGACAGACGTCGGTTCGGGGCCCCAAAGCTCCTATAATTCACCCCTCCACTTT. The chain recombines TRBV15 with TRBJ1-6; the D gene is possibly TRBD1 (6 bases). Trimming left V 2 bases short and J 0 bases short, with 32 bases between. CDR1 and CDR2 (germline): LNHNV, YYDKDF (reference sequence). The CDR3 runs to 24 residues.

This chain connects TRBV10-3 to TRBJ1-3; 7 positions match TRBD1. The CDR3 consists of 14 residues. J gave up 0 bases and V 6 bases, and 2 bases lay outside the gene matches. CDR1 is ENHRY and CDR2 is SYGVKD in the germline V gene. The CDR3 DNA follows: TGTGCCATCAGACGGGACAGCTCTGGAAACACCATATATTTT. It is translated as CAIRRDSSGNTIYF.

This clone was observed a single time. The chain has TRBV5-1 and TRBJ2-2; possible D gene TRBD2, 7 bases. Deletions cut 3 bases from V and 7 bases from J, with 16 bases between. CDR1 is SGHRS and CDR2 is YFSETQ in the germline V gene. The CDR3 is made up of 15 amino acids. Written as DNA, the CDR3 is TGCGCCAGCAGCTCGGAAGGGGGGGCTGGCGGGGAGCTGTTTTTT. This encodes CASSSEGGAGGELFF.

The rearrangement uses TRBV6-1 and TRBJ2-5; D unresolved. CDR3 size: 10 residues. Germline V gives CDR1 MNHNS, CDR2 SASEGT. V was shortened by 1 base and J by 6 bases, with 0 bases between the two germline ends. CDR3 amino acids: CASSEETQYF. The CDR3 coding sequence is TGTGCCAGCAGTGAAGAGACCCAGTACTTC.

The gene calls are TRBV2 and TRBJ1-1; 10 nucleotides agree with TRBD1. V trimming: 4 bases; J trimming: 5 bases; junction bases outside the gene matches: 7. Germline CDR1 is SNHLY and CDR2 is FYNNEI. The CDR3 loop spans 15 amino acids. The CDR3 is CASSARQGARTEAFF. The CDR3 DNA is TGTGCCAGCAGTGCTAGACAGGGGGCGCGTACTGAAGCTTTCTTT. The full variable domain, with the rest looked up from reference TRBV2 and TRBJ1-1, is EPEVTQTPSHQVTQMGQEVILRCVPISNHLYFYWYRQILGQKVEFLVSFYNNEISEKSEIFDDQFSVERPDGSNFTLKIRSTKLEDSAMYFCASSARQGARTEAFFGQGTRLTVV.

This clone was counted once. The gene calls are TRBV30 and TRBJ2-3, with D possibly TRBD1 on 5 matching bases. CDR1 and CDR2 from the germline V gene are GTSNPN and SVGIG (reference sequence). This CDR3 contains 12 residues. The V end lost 3 bases, the J end lost 1 base, and 5 bases lay between the germline ends. CDR3 coding DNA: TGTGCCTGGAGAGGGGGCACAGATACGCAGTATTTT. Its protein is CAWRGGTDTQYF.

The chain carries TRBV2 and TRBJ2-7; TRBD1 agrees at 8 bases. J was trimmed by 4 bases and V by 3 bases; bases with no gene match: 5. Per the germline V gene, CDR1 is SNHLY and CDR2 is FYNNEI. The CDR3 loop spans 14 amino acids. CDR3 protein: CASSDEWTGYEQYF. CDR3 coding DNA: TGTGCCAGCAGTGATGAGTGGACAGGGTACGAGCAGTACTTC.

The chain uses TRBV18 and TRBJ1-2, with a possible D match to TRBD1 (5 bases). V was trimmed by 6 bases and J by 2 bases, leaving 16 bases between them. Per germline, CDR1 KGHSH and CDR2 LQKENI. The CDR3 covers 15 residues. The CDR3 DNA reads TGTGCCAGCTCCCTCGGGAGGGGCCTAAACTATGGCTACACCTTC. Encoded protein: CASSLGRGLNYGYTF.

V is TRBV19 and J is TRBJ1-5, with D hard to call. The germline gives CDR1 LNHDA, CDR2 SQIVND (reference sequence). Trimming took off 0 bases at V and 7 bases at J, with 7 bases between the two ends. The CDR3 totals 13 residues. The CDR3 region has the DNA TGTGCCAGTAGTATAGACTATGGGCAGCCCCAGCATTTT. Translation: CASSIDYGQPQHF. Full variable domain (rest looked up from reference TRBV19 and TRBJ1-5): DGGITQSPKYLFRKEGQNVTLSCEQNLNHDAMYWYRQDPGQGLRLIYYSQIVNDFQKGDIAEGYSVSREKKESFPLTVTSAQKNPTAFYLCASSIDYGQPQHFGDGTRLSIL.

Here the CDR3 reads CASRGNTGELFF. The CDR3 DNA reads TGTGCCAGCCGGGGGAACACCGGGGAGCTGTTTTTT. The rearrangement joins TRBV6-5 to TRBJ2-2; possible D gene TRBD2, 5 bases. Germline values: CDR1 MNHEY, CDR2 SVGAGI. Deletions cut 8 bases from V and 1 base from J, with 5 bases between. This CDR3 comprises 12 residues.

The V and J genes are TRBV7-8 and TRBJ2-7; 10 bases are a match to TRBD1. Trimming removed 6 bases from V and 2 bases from J; junction bases left unmatched: 1. The CDR3 sequence is 13 residues long. Germline CDR1 and CDR2: SGHVS and FQNEAQ. The CDR3 nucleotides are TGTGCCAGCAGTGGGACAGGGGCCTACGAGCAGTACTTC. It translates to CASSGTGAYEQYF.

This clone was seen a single time. V is TRBV7-8 and J is TRBJ2-3, with no clear D. In germline, CDR1 is SGHVS, CDR2 FQNEAQ. The V gene lost 5 bases and the J gene lost 5 bases, with 8 bases spanning the gap. This CDR3 is 12 amino acids long. The CDR3 DNA sequence: TGTGCCAGCAGCCCGGCGGTAGATACGCAGTATTTT. It encodes CASSPAVDTQYF.

V usage is TRBV6-1 and J usage is TRBJ1-4, with TRBD1 identical over 7 bases. The CDR3 has 13 residues. Trimming cost V 6 bases and J 5 bases; bases outside gene matches: 3. Germline assignment: CDR1 MNHNS and CDR2 SASEGT. The CDR3 sequence: CASSPGQNEKLFF. The CDR3 DNA follows: TGTGCCAGCAGCCCGGGACAGAATGAAAAACTGTTTTTT.

The J gene is TRBJ1-5, the V gene TRBV19; D unresolved. Trimming cost V 4 bases and J 6 bases, with 7 bases left between them. This CDR3 contains 12 residues. The germline CDR1 and CDR2 sequences are LNHDA and SQIVND (reference sequence). The CDR3 sequence: CASSTSSQPQHF. The CDR3 DNA reads TGTGCCAGTAGTACCTCCAGTCAGCCCCAGCATTTT.

The chain links TRBV11-2 to TRBJ2-7, with D possibly being TRBD1 (6 bases). Looked up from germline, CDR1 is SGHAT and CDR2 is FQNNGV. Trimming took off 5 bases at V and 4 bases at J, with 15 bases between the two ends. The CDR3 extends over 14 amino acids. For the CDR3, the DNA is TGTGCCAGCAGCCGGACGACAGGCCGGTACGAGCAGTACTTC. Its translation is CASSRTTGRYEQYF.

V usage is TRBV19 and J usage is TRBJ1-1; D may be TRBD1 (5 bases). The CDR3 covers 15 residues. Trimming left V 5 bases short and J 5 bases short, with 18 bases between. From germline, CDR1 is LNHDA and CDR2 SQIVND (reference sequence). This CDR3 reads CASSSSGTPFTEAFF. For the CDR3, the DNA is TGTGCCAGTAGTTCATCCGGGACCCCGTTTACTGAAGCTTTCTTT.